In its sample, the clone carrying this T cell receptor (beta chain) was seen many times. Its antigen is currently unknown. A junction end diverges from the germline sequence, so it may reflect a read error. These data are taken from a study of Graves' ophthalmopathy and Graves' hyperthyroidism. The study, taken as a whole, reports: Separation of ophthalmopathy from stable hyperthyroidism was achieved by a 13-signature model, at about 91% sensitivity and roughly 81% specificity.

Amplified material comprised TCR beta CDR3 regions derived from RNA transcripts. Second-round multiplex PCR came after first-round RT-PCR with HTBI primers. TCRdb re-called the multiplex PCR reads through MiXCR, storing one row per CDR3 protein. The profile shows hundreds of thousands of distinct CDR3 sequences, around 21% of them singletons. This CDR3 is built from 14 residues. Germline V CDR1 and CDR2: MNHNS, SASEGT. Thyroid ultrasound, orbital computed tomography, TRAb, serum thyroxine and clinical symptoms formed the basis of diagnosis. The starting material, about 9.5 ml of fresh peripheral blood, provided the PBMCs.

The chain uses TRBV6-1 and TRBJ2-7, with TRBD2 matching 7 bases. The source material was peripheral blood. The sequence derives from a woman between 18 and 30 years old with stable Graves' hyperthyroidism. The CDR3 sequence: CVSRTGGSIYEQYF. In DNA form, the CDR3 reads TGTGTCAGCAGAACCGGGGGGAGTATCTACGAGCAGTACTTC.